This T cell receptor (beta chain) was observed in a study of radiation and T cells in renal cell carcinoma (TCRdb year 2020). For context, the study as a whole: TCR beta sequencing covered some 55 samples in total, comprising around 26 tumors and some 27 peripheral blood samples. The final blood draw was performed at 4 weeks after radiation, at the same time as nephrectomy. Across all 55 or so samples, under 4,500,000 unique CDR3 nucleotide sequences, encoding 2.5 million to 3 million unique CDR3 amino acid sequences, were identified. Overall results and qualifications from the work: In blood, the top tumor clonotypes increased from baseline to 2 weeks after radiation and then shrank by 4 weeks, which suggests a temporary expansion of tumor-resident clones. Changes in the blood repertoire were not tracked past 4 weeks after treatment. With a single-armed trial design, the study had no way to address how radiation dose or scheduling affects the TCR repertoire. Because no pretreatment tumor biopsies were available, whether clonotypes were present in the tumor at baseline could not be determined.

The sample's time point label, in plain terms: blood 4 weeks post-SBRT, at nephrectomy. Read against the paper, the sample's treatment or condition label means: 15 Gy SBRT to primary tumor, nephrectomy 4 weeks later. The samples were obtained from a clinical trial, where primary renal cell carcinomas were treated with 15 Gy stereotactic body radiation therapy and then removed by nephrectomy 4 weeks afterward. To track tumor-enriched clonotypes, serial peripheral blood was sampled from radiation-treated patients at baseline and at 2 weeks and 4 weeks after SBRT. All patients had renal cell carcinoma with clear cell pathology. Genomic DNA for TCR sequencing was prepared using the QIAamp DNA Blood Mini Kit (Qiagen). The analyses included just those samples that passed every quality control check. Details on this clone: It lacks a known antigen. Base qualities were left out, and no much larger clone turns up one base away.

V gives up 1 base and J gives up 2 bases, and the segment between their germline ends measures 6 bases. In the germline V gene (reference sequence), CDR1 corresponds to SEHNR and CDR2 to FQNEAQ. The CDR3 runs 15 residues from the cysteine to the phenylalanine. Only the CDR3 portion is preserved as DNA: 45 bases, with reading frame beginning at the first base. TCR beta libraries were generated from genomic DNA with the immunoSEQ kit, following the manufacturer's recommendations. For library preparation, a first multiplex PCR was performed with proprietary primers, followed by a second PCR in which unique barcodes were added, and bead cleanups were performed after each round. A kit-provided positive control reaction and a negative control reaction were included in every sample batch. The final libraries underwent checking on an Agilent 4200 TapeStation D1000 ScreenTape, volumetric pooling, and quantification by qPCR. Sequencing ran on an Illumina NextSeq500 with a MidOutput 150-cycle cartridge, using 156 Read1 and 15 Index1 cycles with kit custom primers. The pooled library was loaded at 0.95 to 1 pM with approximately 20% PhiX control spiked in. The source study handled its data this way. Vendor-processed data were analyzed in R, with a clonotype defined as all T cells sharing the same CDR3 nucleotide sequence. In the clone abundance analyses, frequencies were normalized to the 10,000 most abundant clones in each sample. Before analysis, public T cell clones were removed, and these numbered fewer than six per sample on average. Tumor-enriched clonotypes and baseline blood-enriched clonotypes were defined as those with an abundance difference of at least 32-fold between compartments. A beta-binomial differential abundance model was applied to find clonotypes that expanded or contracted between blood time points. Tumor-blood repertoire similarity was measured with the Baroni-Urbani and Buser coefficient, and groups were compared using two-tailed Wilcoxon tests in R. TCRdb limited this immuneACCESS table to in-frame rearrangements with V and J called. A share of clones is missing; checked studies link under half to unresolved V genes, and the rest is unexplained. V and J calls and clone size are given by that table; D and trimming were obtained from the DNA. For this sample there are approximately 85,000 clones; roughly nine tenths appear just once. Clones ranked in the top ten supply about 6% of the sample.

The V and J segments used are TRBV7-9 and TRBJ2-6; the D gene remains uncertain. This receptor was identified in a woman in her seventies with renal cell carcinoma. The material was blood, obtained from a patient whose treatment included radiotherapy and nephrectomy. The sequenced DNA is TGTGCCAGCAGCTTAGTAGGGACTGGGGCCAACGTCCTGACTTTC. Its amino acids are CASSLVGTGANVLTF.